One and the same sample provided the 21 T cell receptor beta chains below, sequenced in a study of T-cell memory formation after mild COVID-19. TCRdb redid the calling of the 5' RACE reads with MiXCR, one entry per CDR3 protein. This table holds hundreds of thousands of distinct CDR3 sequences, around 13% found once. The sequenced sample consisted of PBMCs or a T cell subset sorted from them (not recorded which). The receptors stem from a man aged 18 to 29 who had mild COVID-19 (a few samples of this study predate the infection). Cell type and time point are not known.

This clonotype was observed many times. CDR3 amino acids: CASSYSWDGDTEAFF. CDR3 coding DNA: TGTGCCAGCAGTTACTCGTGGGACGGGGACACTGAAGCTTTCTTT. V and J are TRBV6-5 and TRBJ1-1; D is possibly TRBD1 (5 bases). Trimming stripped 0 bases from V and 3 bases from J, with 11 bases between. The CDR3 length is 15 residues. The germline V gene has CDR1 MNHEY and CDR2 SVGAGI.

CDR3 amino acids: CASSSPRIVQAGELFF. CDR3 bases: TGTGCCAGCAGCTCTCCACGGATCGTACAAGCCGGGGAGCTGTTTTTT. The V gene is TRBV7-9, the J gene TRBJ2-2; D uncertain. Trimming removed 4 bases at V and 6 bases at J, with 18 bases between. CDR1 is SEHNR and CDR2 is FQNEAQ in the germline V gene (reference sequence). The CDR3 covers 16 residues.

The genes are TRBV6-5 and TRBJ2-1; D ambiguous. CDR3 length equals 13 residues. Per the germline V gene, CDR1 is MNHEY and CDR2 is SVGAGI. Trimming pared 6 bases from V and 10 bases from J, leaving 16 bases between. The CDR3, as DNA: TGTGCCAGCAGCCTCGAGATCGCCCTAGAGCAGTTCTTC. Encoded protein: CASSLEIALEQFF.

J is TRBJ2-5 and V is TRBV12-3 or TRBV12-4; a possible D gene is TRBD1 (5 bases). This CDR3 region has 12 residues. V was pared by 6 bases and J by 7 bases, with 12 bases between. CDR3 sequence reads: CASSLHQGTQYF. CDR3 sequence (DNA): TGTGCCAGCAGCCTCCACCAGGGGACCCAGTACTTC.

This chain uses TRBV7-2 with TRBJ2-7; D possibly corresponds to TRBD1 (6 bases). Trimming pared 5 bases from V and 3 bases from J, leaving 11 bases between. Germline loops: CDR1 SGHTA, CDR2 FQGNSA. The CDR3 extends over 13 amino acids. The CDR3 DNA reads TGTGCCAGCAGCCCCGGGACACACTACGAGCAGTACTTC. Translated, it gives CASSPGTHYEQYF.

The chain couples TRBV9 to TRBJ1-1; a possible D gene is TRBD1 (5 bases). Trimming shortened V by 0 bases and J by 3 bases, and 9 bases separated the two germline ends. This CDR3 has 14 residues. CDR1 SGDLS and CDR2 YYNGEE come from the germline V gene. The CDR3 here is CASSVDGGDTEAFF. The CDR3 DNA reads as TGTGCCAGCAGCGTAGATGGGGGGGACACTGAAGCTTTCTTT.

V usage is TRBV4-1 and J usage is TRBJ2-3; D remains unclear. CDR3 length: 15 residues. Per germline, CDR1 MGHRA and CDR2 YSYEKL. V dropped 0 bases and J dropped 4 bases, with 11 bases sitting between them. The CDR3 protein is CASSQEAVSADTQYF. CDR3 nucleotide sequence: TGCGCCAGCAGCCAAGAGGCGGTTTCGGCAGATACGCAGTATTTT.

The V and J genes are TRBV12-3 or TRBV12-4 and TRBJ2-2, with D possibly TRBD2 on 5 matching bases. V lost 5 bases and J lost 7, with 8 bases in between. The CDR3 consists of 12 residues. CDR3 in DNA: TGTGCCAGCAGTGCGGGTTTCGGGGAGCTGTTTTTT. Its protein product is CASSAGFGELFF.

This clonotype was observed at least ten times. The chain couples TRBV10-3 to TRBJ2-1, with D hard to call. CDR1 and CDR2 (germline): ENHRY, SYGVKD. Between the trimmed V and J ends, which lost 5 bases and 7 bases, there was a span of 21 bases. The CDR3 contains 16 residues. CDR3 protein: CAISSRSSYRANEQFF. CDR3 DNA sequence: TGTGCCATCAGTTCCCGATCGTCCTATCGGGCTAATGAGCAGTTCTTC.

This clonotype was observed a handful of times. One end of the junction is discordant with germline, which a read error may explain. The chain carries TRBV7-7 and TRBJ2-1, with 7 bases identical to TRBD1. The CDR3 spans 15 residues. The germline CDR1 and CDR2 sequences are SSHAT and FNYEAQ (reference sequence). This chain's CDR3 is CASSLGTVPYNEQFF. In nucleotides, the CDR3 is TGTGCTAGCAGCTTAGGGACAGTACCTTACAATGAGCAGTTCTTC. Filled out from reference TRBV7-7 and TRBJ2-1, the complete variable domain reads GAGVSQSPRYKVTKRGQDVTLRCDPISSHATLYWYQQALGQGPEFLTYFNYEAQPDKSGLPSDRFSAERPEGSISTLTIQRTEQRDSAMYRCASSLGTVPYNEQFFGPGTRLTVL.

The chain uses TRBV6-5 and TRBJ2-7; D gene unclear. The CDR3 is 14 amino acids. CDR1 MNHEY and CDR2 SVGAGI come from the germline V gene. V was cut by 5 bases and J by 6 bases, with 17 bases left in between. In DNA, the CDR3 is TGTGCCAGCAGTGTCCTAGGGCCGGGTGGCGAGCAGTACGTC. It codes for CASSVLGPGGEQYV.

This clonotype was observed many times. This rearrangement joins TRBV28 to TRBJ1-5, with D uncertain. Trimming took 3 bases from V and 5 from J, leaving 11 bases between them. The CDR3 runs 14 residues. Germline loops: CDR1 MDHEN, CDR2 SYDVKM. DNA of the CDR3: TGTGCCAGCAGTTTTGTGTACTCCCATCAGCCCCAGCATTTT. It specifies CASSFVYSHQPQHF.

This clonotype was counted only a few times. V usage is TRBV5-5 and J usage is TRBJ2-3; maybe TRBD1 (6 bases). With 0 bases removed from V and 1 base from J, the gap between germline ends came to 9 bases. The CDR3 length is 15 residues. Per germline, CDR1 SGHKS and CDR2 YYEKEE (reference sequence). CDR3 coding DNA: TGTGCCAGCAGCTTGGGGGGGCGGGGCACAGATACGCAGTATTTT. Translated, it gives CASSLGGRGTDTQYF.

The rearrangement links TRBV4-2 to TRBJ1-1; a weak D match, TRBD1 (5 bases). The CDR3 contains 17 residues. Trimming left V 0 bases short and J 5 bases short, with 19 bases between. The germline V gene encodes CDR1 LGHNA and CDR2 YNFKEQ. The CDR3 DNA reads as TGTGCCAGCAGCCAAGATGCAGGGTGGGAGGGCGATACTGAAGCTTTCTTT. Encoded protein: CASSQDAGWEGDTEAFF.

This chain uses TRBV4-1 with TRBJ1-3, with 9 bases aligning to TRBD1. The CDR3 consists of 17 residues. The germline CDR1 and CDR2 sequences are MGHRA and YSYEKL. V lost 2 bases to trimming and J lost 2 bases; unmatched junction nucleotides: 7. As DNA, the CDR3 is TGCGCCAGCAGCCAACCACCGGGACAGGGCCCTGGAAACACCATATATTTT. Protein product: CASSQPPGQGPGNTIYF.

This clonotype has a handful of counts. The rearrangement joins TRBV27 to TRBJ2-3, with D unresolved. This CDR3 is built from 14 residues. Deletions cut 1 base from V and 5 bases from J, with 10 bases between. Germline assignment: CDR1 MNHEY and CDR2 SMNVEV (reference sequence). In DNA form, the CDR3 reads TGTGCCAGCAGTTTATTCCCCCTTGGAGATACGCAGTATTTT. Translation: CASSLFPLGDTQYF.

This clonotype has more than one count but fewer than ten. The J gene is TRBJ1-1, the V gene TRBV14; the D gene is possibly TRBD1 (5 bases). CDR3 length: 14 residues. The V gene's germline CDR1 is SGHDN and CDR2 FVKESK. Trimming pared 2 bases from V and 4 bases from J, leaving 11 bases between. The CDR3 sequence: CASSQRMTVTEAFF. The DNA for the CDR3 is TGTGCCAGCAGCCAACGTATGACAGTCACTGAAGCTTTCTTT.

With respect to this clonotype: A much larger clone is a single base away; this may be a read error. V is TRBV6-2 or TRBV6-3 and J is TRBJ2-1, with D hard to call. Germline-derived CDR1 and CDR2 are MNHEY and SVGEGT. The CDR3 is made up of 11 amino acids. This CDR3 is CDSSYTNEQFF. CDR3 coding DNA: TGTGACAGCAGTTACACCAATGAGCAGTTCTTC.

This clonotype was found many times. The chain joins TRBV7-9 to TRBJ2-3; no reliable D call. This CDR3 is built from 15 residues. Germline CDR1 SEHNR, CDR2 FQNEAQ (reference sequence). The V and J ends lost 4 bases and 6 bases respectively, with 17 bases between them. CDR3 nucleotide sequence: TGTGCCAGCAGCTCCTGGGCGCCGTCGGGCGATACGCAGTATTTT. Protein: CASSSWAPSGDTQYF.

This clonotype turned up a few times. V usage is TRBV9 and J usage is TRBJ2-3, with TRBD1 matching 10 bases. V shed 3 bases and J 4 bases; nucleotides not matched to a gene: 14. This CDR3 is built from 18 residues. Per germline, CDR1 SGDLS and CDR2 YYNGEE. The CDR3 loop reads CASSEEPGQGSIPDTQYF. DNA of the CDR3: TGTGCCAGCAGCGAGGAACCGGGACAGGGGTCGATCCCAGATACGCAGTATTTT. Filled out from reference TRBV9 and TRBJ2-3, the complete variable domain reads DSGVTQTPKHLITATGQRVTLRCSPRSGDLSVYWYQQSLDQGLQFLIQYYNGEERAKGNILERFSAQQFPDLHSELNLSSLELGDSALYFCASSEEPGQGSIPDTQYFGPGTRLTVL.

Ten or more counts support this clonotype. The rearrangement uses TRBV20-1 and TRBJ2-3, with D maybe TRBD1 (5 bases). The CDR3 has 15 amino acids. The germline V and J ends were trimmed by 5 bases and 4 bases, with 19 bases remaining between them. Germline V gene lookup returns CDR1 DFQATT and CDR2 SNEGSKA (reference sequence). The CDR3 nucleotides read TGCAGTGCTTGGACACCCCCTTCCCCTGCAGATACGCAGTATTTT. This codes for CSAWTPPSPADTQYF.